Reported below is one T cell receptor (beta chain). The entry originates in a study of blood T cell repertoires in COVID-19. Across the study: Samples came from the United States, Italy and Spain, spanning acute and convalescent COVID-19. From T cells, B-cell-depleted T cells, or PBMCs came the material, which was cDNA or gDNA.

V dropped 5 bases and J dropped 0 bases, with 14 bases sitting between them. Looked up from germline, CDR1 is MNHEY and CDR2 is SMNVEV (reference sequence). There are 15 residues in the CDR3. Study processing details: It was from reference gene primer amplification that nucleated cell counts were estimated. Generated by immunoSEQ multiplex PCR, the TCRdb table keeps only in-frame clones and is missing some. That table is the source of V, J and clone size, and D and trimming were worked out from the DNA. The table has 200,000 to 300,000 clones, 85% to 90% seen once; the top ten hold about 1.6%. The specimen was peripheral blood. This chain uses TRBV27 with TRBJ2-7, with D unresolved. This clonotype was obtained from a woman between 40 and 55 years old who had recovered from COVID-19. In DNA, the CDR3 is TGTGCCAGCAGTCCGCCGGGTGCAAGCTCCTACGAGCAGTACTTC. Protein: CASSPPGASSYEQYF.